This T cell receptor beta chain derives from a study of shared clonotypes between healthy human individuals. Profiling relied on immunoSEQ multiplex PCR, and the TCRdb table lists in-frame clones only, not all of them. The sample has about 700,000 clones, around 92% seen once. Terminally differentiated effector memory CD45RA+ cells were excluded by CCR7 positive selection of CD45RO-negative cells. Trimming shortened V by 2 bases and J by 0 bases, and 2 bases separated the two germline ends. Germline CDR1 is MNHEY and CDR2 is SMNVEV (reference sequence). CDR3 length equals 12 residues. This clone appeared a few times. This sample includes further DNA sequences coding for the same CDR3.

V and J are TRBV27 and TRBJ2-7; D is undetermined. Sequencing was done on a sample of naive CD8+ T cells sorted from blood. This clonotype was obtained from a man aged 25 to 45 in good health. Here the CDR3 reads CASSLPSYEQYF. The CDR3 DNA reads TGTGCCAGCAGTTTACCCTCCTACGAGCAGTACTTC.